This TCR beta chain originates from a study of CD8+ T cells in alopecia areata. Study as a whole: Tofacitinib was taken orally by treated patients, and the dose was 5 to 10 mg twice daily.

Extracted RNA was reverse transcribed, and the resulting cDNA served as sequencing template. TCRdb keeps only in-frame clones here, not all; method: immunoSEQ multiplex PCR. The data show 140,000 to 150,000 clones, with over 45% seen just once and over 5.5% held by the top ten. The CDR3 is 14 amino acids. CDR1 and CDR2 from the germline V gene are SQVTM and ANQGSEA. Germline trimming cut 7 bases from V and 9 bases from J; bases unmatched to any gene: 13. This TCR was recovered from a human donor with alopecia areata. The chain employs TRBV29-1 and TRBJ1-5, with 9 bases fitting TRBD1. Sequencing was performed on CD4+ T cells sorted from blood. For the CDR3, the DNA is TGCAGCGGTACCGGGACAGGGACCCATGGGCCCCAGCATTTT. Protein: CSGTGTGTHGPQHF. Based on the CDR3 plus reference TRBV29-1 and TRBJ1-5, the full variable domain is SAVISQKPSRDICQRGTSLTIQCQVDSQVTMMFWYRQQPGQSLTLIATANQGSEATYESGFVIDKFPISRPNLTFSTLTVSNMSPEDSSIYLCSGTGTGTHGPQHFGDGTRLSIL.